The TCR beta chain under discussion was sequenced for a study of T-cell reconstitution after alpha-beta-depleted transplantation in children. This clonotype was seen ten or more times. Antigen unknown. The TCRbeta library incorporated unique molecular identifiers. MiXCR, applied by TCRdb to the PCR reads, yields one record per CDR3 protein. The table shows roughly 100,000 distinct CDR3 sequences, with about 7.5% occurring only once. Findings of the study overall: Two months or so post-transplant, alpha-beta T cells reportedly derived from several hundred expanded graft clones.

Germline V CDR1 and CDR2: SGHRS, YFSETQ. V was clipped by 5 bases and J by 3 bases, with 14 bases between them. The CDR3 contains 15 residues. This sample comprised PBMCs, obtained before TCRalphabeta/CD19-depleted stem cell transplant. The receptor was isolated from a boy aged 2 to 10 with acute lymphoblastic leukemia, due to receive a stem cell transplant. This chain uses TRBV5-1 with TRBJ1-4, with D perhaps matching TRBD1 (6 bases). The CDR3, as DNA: TGCGCCAGCAGACCCCAGGGGAAGGCTAATGAAAAACTGTTTTTT. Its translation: CASRPQGKANEKLFF.